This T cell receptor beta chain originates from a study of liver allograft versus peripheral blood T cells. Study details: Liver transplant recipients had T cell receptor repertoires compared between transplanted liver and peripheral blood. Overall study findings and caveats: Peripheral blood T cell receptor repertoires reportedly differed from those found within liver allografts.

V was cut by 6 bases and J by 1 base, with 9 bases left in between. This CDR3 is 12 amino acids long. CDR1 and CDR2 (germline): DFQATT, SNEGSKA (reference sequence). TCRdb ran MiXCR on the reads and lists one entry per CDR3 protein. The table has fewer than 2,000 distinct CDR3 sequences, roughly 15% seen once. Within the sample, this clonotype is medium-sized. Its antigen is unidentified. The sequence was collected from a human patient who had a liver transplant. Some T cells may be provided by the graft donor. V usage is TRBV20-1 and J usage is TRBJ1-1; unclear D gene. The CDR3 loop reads CSAADGNTEAFF. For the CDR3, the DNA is TGCAGTGCAGCGGATGGGAACACTGAAGCTTTCTTT.